Below, one T cell receptor beta chain is given with its context. This clonotype was observed at least ten times. Its antigen remains undetermined. It has no much larger one-base neighbor in the sample; base qualities were not kept. Ophthalmopathy patients had moderately to severely active disease, with a Clinical Activity Score of 3 or more, a NOSPECS grade of 4 or more, and a disease duration of less than 3 months. Exclusion was applied to patients with uncontrolled infections, other autoimmune diseases, pregnancy or lactation. Diagnoses relied on clinical symptoms, serum thyroxine and TRAb, thyroid ultrasound and orbital computed tomography. PBMCs were isolated from 10 ml of fresh peripheral blood by Ficoll-Paque density gradient centrifugation. Total RNA was extracted using Trizol reagent, and RNA quality was assessed on an Agilent 2100 Bioanalyzer. The TCR beta CDR3 regions were amplified from the RNA transcripts. For the first round of RT-PCR on the TCR CDR3, the HTBI primer set was used together with the Qiagen OneStep RT-PCR kit. The libraries were constructed in a second round of multiplex PCR and then size-selected and purified. The libraries were sequenced on an Illumina HiSeq2000 using paired-end 100 bp reads. From the authors' description of their analysis: SOAPnuke was used to process the raw data, with reads discarded if the reads contained adapters or uncalled bases, had a mean Phred below 15, or lacked an exact constant-primer or identifier match. High-quality paired reads were merged with COPE v1.2.5, and unique nucleotide sequences were defined as clonotypes. MiTCR v1.1 was used to align the clonotypes against IMGT TRBV, TRBD and TRBJ reference segments. Analysis was restricted to V-J combinations with a frequency above 0.0001, which covered 99% to 99.2% of repertoires. The TCS score was defined as the ratio of F50 (clonal expansion) to E x V (chaos), calculated using BLOSUM62-based TCRdist between CDR3 peptides within each V-J. Welch's t-statistics and random forest reduced roughly 500 V-J features to 13, which were used in a naive Bayes classifier (R e1071). TCRdb itself trimmed the public reads at Q25 with fastp, ran MiXCR and retained productive beta chains. Rows merge per CDR3 protein into single entries with the most common DNA and genes. For this entry, the V and J calls and clone size follow TCRdb and not the study's own pipeline. In this sample the table shows over 250,000 distinct CDR3 sequences, roughly an eighth of which occur a single time. Clones ranked in the top ten supply 34% of the sample.

The data stem from a study of T cells in Graves' hyperthyroidism and ophthalmopathy (dated by TCRdb to between 2018 and 2020). Regarding the research as a whole: Peripheral blood samples were taken at initial diagnosis, before any treatment was given. To identify distinguishing TCR V-J signatures, a discovery cohort of about 100 patients was used, comprising 43 with Graves' ophthalmopathy and roughly 60 with stable Graves' hyperthyroidism. Whether ophthalmopathy could be predicted prospectively was tested in an independent validation cohort made up of some 20 hyperthyroidism patients plus 17 patients who later progressed to ophthalmopathy. The 95 to 100 discovery patients were randomly divided into training and test sets at a 7:3 ratio. In several Graves' hyperthyroidism patients, the study also compared T-cell repertoires from thyroid tissue with T-cell repertoires from blood. Once sampling was done, hyperthyroidism patients were given methimazole at a starting dose of 30 mg daily, whereas ophthalmopathy patients were given high-dose intravenous methylprednisolone. TCR Vbeta CDR3 sequencing of 130 to 150 peripheral blood samples (roughly 43 ophthalmopathy, about 75 hyperthyroidism and roughly 17 progressor patients) is reported in the paper. Overall results and qualifications from the work: Blood samples also contained most of the expanded thyroid clonotypes (frequency above 0.001), which suggests that blood repertoires may reflect thyroid immune responses. Ophthalmopathy was separated from stable hyperthyroidism by a 13 V-J signature model, with 85% to 90% sensitivity and just over 81% specificity obtained in cross-validation and 80%/75% obtained in testing. During validation, the model predicted progression to ophthalmopathy a median of around 7 months ahead of onset, with approximately 70% sensitivity and 72.22% specificity. No statistical method was used to fix the sample size in advance, and group allocation was not hidden from the investigators.

Clipping removes 0 bases from V and 3 bases from J, with 3 as the unmatched junction base count. CDR1 and CDR2 (SGHRS, YFSETQ) derive from the germline V gene. Including cysteine and phenylalanine, the CDR3 has 14 amino acids. The sequence is cut down to CDR3 DNA, 42 bases in frame from base 1. The sequenced material came from blood. The TCR originated in a woman aged 40-49 years with Graves' ophthalmopathy. This chain is built from TRBV5-1 and TRBJ2-7, with 7 bases matching TRBD1. In nucleotides, the sequence is TGCGCCAGCAGCTTGGAGGGGGCTGGCTACGAGCAGTACTTC. It is translated as CASSLEGAGYEQYF.